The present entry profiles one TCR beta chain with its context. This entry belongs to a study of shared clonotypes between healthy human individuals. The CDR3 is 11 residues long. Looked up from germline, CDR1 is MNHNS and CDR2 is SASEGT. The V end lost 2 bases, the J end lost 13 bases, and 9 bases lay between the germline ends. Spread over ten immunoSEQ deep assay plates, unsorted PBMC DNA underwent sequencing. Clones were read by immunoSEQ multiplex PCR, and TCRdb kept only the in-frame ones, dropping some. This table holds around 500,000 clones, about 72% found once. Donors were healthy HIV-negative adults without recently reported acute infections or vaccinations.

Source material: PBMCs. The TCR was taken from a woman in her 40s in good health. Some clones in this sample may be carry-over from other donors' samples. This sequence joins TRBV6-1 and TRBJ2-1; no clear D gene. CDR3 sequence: CASSEYSLQFF. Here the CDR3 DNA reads TGTGCCAGCAGTGAATACTCTCTCCAGTTCTTC.